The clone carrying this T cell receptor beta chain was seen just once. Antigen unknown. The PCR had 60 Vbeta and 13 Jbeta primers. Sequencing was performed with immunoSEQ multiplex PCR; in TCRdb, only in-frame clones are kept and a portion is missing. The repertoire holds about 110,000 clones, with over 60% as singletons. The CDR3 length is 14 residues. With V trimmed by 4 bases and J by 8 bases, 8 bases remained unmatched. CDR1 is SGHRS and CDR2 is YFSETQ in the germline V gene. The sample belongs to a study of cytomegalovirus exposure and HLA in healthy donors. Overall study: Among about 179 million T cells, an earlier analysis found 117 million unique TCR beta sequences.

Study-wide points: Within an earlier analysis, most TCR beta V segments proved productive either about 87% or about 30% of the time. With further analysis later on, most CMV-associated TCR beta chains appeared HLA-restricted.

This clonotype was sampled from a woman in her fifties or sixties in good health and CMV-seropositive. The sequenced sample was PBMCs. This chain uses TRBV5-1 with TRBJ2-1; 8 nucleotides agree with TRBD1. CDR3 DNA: TGCGCCAGCAGCGACGGACAGGGAGGCGATGAGCAGTTCTTC. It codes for CASSDGQGGDEQFF.